The 20 T cell receptor beta chains presented below share a single source sample, sequenced in a study of Ad26.COV2.S vaccination and SARS-CoV-2 variants. Libraries were prepared by immunoSEQ multiplex PCR; TCRdb keeps only in-frame clonotypes and omits some of them. The sample includes 200,000 to 300,000 clones, roughly nine tenths of them seen just once. Stated treatment: some 20 received Ad26.COV2.S at low or high dose, single or two shots; 5 received placebo; per-sample allocation not given. Specimen acquisition occurred on day 63 following the initial vaccine or placebo injection. The sample was peripheral blood, taken in a trial of Ad26.COV2.S vaccine versus placebo. The source of these receptors is a person aged 18-65 years who received the Ad26.COV2.S COVID-19 vaccine or a placebo.

V is TRBV19 and J is TRBJ2-5, with D uncertain. The CDR3 is made up of 14 amino acids. Trimming took 3 bases from V and 1 from J, leaving 9 bases between them. CDR1 is LNHDA, CDR2 SQIVND, per germline (reference sequence). Written as DNA, the CDR3 is TGTGCCAGTAGTATTAGCTGGAGCCAAGAGACCCAGTACTTC. Translating it yields CASSISWSQETQYF.

The chain couples TRBV18 to TRBJ2-6; the D gene is possibly TRBD1 (5 bases). This CDR3 contains 17 residues. Germline assignment: CDR1 KGHSH and CDR2 LQKENI. V was cut by 1 base and J by 0 bases, with 10 bases left in between. CDR3 loop: CASSPQQVTSGANVLTF. CDR3 bases: TGTGCCAGCTCACCACAACAGGTCACCTCTGGGGCCAACGTCCTGACTTTC.

The J gene is TRBJ1-4, the V gene TRBV19; 9 bases line up with TRBD1. Germline V gene sequence: CDR1 LNHDA, CDR2 SQIVND (reference sequence). The junction had 5 bases not matched to a gene; V was cut back by 6 bases and J by 0 bases. This CDR3 has 16 amino acids. The CDR3 here is CASSLDRGATNEKLFF. DNA for the CDR3: TGTGCCAGTAGCTTGGACAGGGGCGCAACTAATGAAAAACTGTTTTTT.

The rearrangement joins TRBV7-9 to TRBJ2-4; the D gene is possibly TRBD1 (5 bases). V gave up 2 bases and J gave up 14 bases, with 13 bases separating them. Germline loops: CDR1 SEHNR, CDR2 FQNEAQ (reference sequence). The CDR3 sequence is 12 residues long. This CDR3 is CASSLTQGPEYF. The CDR3 DNA sequence: TGTGCCAGCAGCTTAACTCAGGGTCCGGAGTACTTC.

The table lists this clone with a few counts. This chain joins TRBV7-6 and TRBJ2-7; D not certain. Trimming took off 3 bases at V and 7 bases at J, with 10 bases between the two ends. The CDR3 contains 12 residues. CDR1 is SGHVS, CDR2 FNYEAQ, per germline. Written as DNA, the CDR3 is TGTGCCAGCAGCTTGGCCGGGTTGGAGCAGTACTTC. It codes for CASSLAGLEQYF.

The J gene is TRBJ2-3, the V gene TRBV3-1 (or the pseudogene TRBV3-2), with a weak D call TRBD2 (5 bases). CDR3 size: 16 residues. Germline loops: CDR1 LGHDT, CDR2 YNNKEL (reference sequence). V was trimmed by 6 bases and J by 0 bases, leaving 16 bases between them. Written as DNA, the CDR3 is TGTGCCAGCAGTCTCGGACTGTACGGCAGCACAGATACGCAGTATTTT. This codes for CASSLGLYGSTDTQYF.

CDR3 sequence: CASSEVGNTIYF. CDR3 nucleotides: TGTGCCAGCAGTGAAGTTGGAAACACCATATATTTT. J is TRBJ1-3 and V is TRBV25-1; D gene ambiguous. The CDR3 is 12 residues long. V lost 2 bases and J lost 3, with 2 bases in between. The V gene's germline CDR1 is MGHDK and CDR2 SYGVNS.

The chain is built from TRBV7-9 and TRBJ2-5, with a possible D match to TRBD1 (6 bases). The germline gives CDR1 SEHNR, CDR2 FQNEAQ (reference sequence). The CDR3 covers 14 residues. V lost 5 bases, J lost 4 bases, and 14 bases lay in between. CDR3 sequence: CASSLVGAVETQYF. The CDR3 region has the DNA TGTGCCAGCAGCCTTGTGGGGGCCGTAGAGACCCAGTACTTC.

In its sample, this clone was seen once. The chain uses TRBV5-4 and TRBJ2-7; 7 nucleotides match TRBD2. Trimming cost V 3 bases and J 1 base; bases outside gene matches: 4. The CDR3 length is 14 residues. CDR1 is SGHNT and CDR2 is YYREEE in the germline V gene (reference sequence). The CDR3 DNA follows: TGTGCCAGCAGCTACGGGACTAAGTCCTACGAGCAGTACGTC. Amino acid sequence: CASSYGTKSYEQYV.

The rearrangement links TRBV27 to TRBJ2-2; 13 positions agree with TRBD2. Germline CDR1 MNHEY, CDR2 SMNVEV (reference sequence). The CDR3 loop spans 15 amino acids. The V and J ends lost 5 bases and 7 bases, in that order; junction bases with no gene match: 4. CDR3 DNA: TGTGCCAGCAGTGGACTAGCGGGAGAAGGCGGGGAGCTGTTTTTT. Translated, it gives CASSGLAGEGGELFF.

In regard to this clone: One end of the junction varies from germline; a read error may be responsible. Here the CDR3 DNA reads TGCGCCAGCAGCTTGGGCAGGGGTAATACACCCCTCCACTTT. It translates to CASSLGRGNTPLHF. The V and J genes are TRBV5-1 and TRBJ1-6, with D possibly being TRBD1 (6 bases). The CDR3 contains 14 residues. In germline, CDR1 is SGHRS, CDR2 YFSETQ. Variable domain in full (rest from reference TRBV5-1 and TRBJ1-6): KAGVTQTPRYLIKTRGQQVTLSCSPISGHRSVSWYQQTPGQGLQFLFEYFSETQRNKGNFPGRFSGRQFSNSRSEMNVSTLELGDSALYLCASSLGRGNTPLHFGNGTRLTVT.

Ten or more counts support this clone. V gene TRBV11-2 combines with J gene TRBJ1-2; TRBD1 agrees at 8 bases. With 0 bases clipped from V and 6 bases from J, the junction kept 9 bases outside the gene matches. CDR3 size: 16 residues. In germline, CDR1 is SGHAT, CDR2 FQNNGV. The CDR3 coding sequence is TGTGCCAGCAGCTTAGACCAGTGGGCAGGGGGCCATGGCTACACCTTC. Translating it yields CASSLDQWAGGHGYTF.

This chain connects TRBV5-5 to TRBJ1-1, with D possibly being TRBD1 (6 bases). CDR1 and CDR2 from the germline V gene are SGHKS and YYEKEE (reference sequence). V lost 4 bases, J lost 10 bases, and 14 bases lay in between. The CDR3 is 12 residues long. CDR3 residues: CASSPPGVRAFF. Written as DNA, the CDR3 is TGTGCCAGCAGCCCTCCAGGGGTGCGAGCTTTCTTT.

This chain uses TRBV4-2 with TRBJ1-4, with TRBD1 identical over 9 bases. Per germline, CDR1 LGHNA and CDR2 YNFKEQ. The CDR3 has 21 residues. V lost 2 bases and J lost 2; bases outside the gene matches: 18. CDR3 amino acids: CASSQQALRGQGGSTNEKLFF. Written as DNA, the CDR3 is TGTGCCAGCAGCCAACAAGCATTGAGGGGACAGGGTGGTTCGACTAATGAAAAACTGTTTTTT.

V usage is TRBV4-2 and J usage is TRBJ2-3, with D possibly TRBD2 on 9 matching bases. V lost 0 bases, J lost 2 bases, and 21 bases lay in between. Germline lookup yields CDR1 LGHNA and CDR2 YNFKEQ. The CDR3 spans 19 residues. The DNA for the CDR3 is TGTGCCAGCAGCCAAGATTATGGACAGGGCGGGGGGGCCACAGATACGCAGTATTTT. Protein product: CASSQDYGQGGGATDTQYF.

A few counts support this clone. The V and J genes are TRBV6-5 and TRBJ1-5; a possible D gene is TRBD1 (6 bases). Trimming stripped 4 bases from V and 4 bases from J, with 17 bases between. Germline V lookup: CDR1 MNHEY, CDR2 SVGAGI. The CDR3 has 16 residues. CDR3 sequence: CASSSPDRRMNQPQHF. CDR3 nucleotide sequence: TGTGCCAGCAGTTCCCCGGACAGAAGGATGAATCAGCCCCAGCATTTT.

V gene TRBV2 combines with J gene TRBJ1-4; D is undetermined. The length of the CDR3 is 14 residues. With 9 bases removed from V and 4 bases from J, the gap between germline ends came to 15 bases. Germline CDR1 SNHLY, CDR2 FYNNEI. The CDR3 coding sequence is TGTGCCAGAGGCTCGGATACTGATAATGAAAAACTGTTTTTT. It translates to CARGSDTDNEKLFF.

J is TRBJ2-7 and V is TRBV3-1 (or the pseudogene TRBV3-2), with D maybe TRBD1 (5 bases). There are 18 residues in the CDR3. Germline lookup yields CDR1 LGHDT and CDR2 YNNKEL (reference sequence). Trimming took off 4 bases at V and 1 base at J, with 23 bases between the two ends. The CDR3 nucleotides are TGTGCCAGCAGCCGGAACTCATGGGGCGTCCTCTCATCCTACGAGCAGTACTTC. It specifies CASSRNSWGVLSSYEQYF.

The rearrangement uses TRBV11-2 and TRBJ2-1; 16 bases fit TRBD2. The J segment lost 3 bases and the V segment lost 0 bases, leaving 2 bases of the junction unmatched. The CDR3 consists of 18 residues. Germline values: CDR1 SGHAT, CDR2 FQNNGV. CDR3 residues: CASSLEGLAGGIYNEQFF. The CDR3 coding sequence is TGTGCCAGCAGCTTAGAGGGACTAGCGGGGGGGATCTACAATGAGCAGTTCTTC. Looking up the rest from reference TRBV11-2 and TRBJ2-1 gives the full variable domain: EAGVAQSPRYKIIEKRQSVAFWCNPISGHATLYWYQQILGQGPKLLIQFQNNGVVDDSQLPKDRFSAERLKGVDSTLKIQPAKLEDSAVYLCASSLEGLAGGIYNEQFFGPGTRLTVL.

Details on this clone: The identical CDR3 is also encoded by other nucleotide sequences in the sample. The genes are TRBV7-9 and TRBJ2-3; D remains ambiguous. Trimming removed 2 bases at V and 2 bases at J, with 2 bases between. The CDR3 contains 12 residues. Germline lookup yields CDR1 SEHNR and CDR2 FQNEAQ (reference sequence). In DNA form, the CDR3 reads TGTGCCAGCAGCTTATCCACAGATACGCAGTATTTT. This gives the protein CASSLSTDTQYF.